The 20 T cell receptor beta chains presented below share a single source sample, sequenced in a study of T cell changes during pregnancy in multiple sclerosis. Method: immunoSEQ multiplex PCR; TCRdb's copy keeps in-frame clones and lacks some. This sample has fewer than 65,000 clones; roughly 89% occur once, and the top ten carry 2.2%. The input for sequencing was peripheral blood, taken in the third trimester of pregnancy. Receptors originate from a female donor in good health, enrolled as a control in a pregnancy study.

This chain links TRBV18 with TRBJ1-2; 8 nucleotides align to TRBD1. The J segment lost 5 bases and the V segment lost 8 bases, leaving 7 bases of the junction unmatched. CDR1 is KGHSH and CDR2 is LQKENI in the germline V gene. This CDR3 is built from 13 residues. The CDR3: CASALQGVYGYTF. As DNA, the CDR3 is TGTGCCAGCGCCCTACAGGGGGTTTATGGCTACACCTTC.

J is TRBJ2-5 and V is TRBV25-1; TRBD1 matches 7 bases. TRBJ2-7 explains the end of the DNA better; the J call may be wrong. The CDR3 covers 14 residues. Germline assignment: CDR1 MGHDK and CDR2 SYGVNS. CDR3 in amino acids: CASRGGRAPYEQYF. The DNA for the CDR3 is TGTGCCAGCAGAGGGGGCAGGGCGCCCTACGAGCAGTACTTC.

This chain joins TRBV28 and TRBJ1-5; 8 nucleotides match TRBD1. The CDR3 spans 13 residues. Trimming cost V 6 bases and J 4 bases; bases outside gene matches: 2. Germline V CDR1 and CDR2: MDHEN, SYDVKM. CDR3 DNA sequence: TGTGCCAGCAGGGGACAGGAAAATCAGCCCCAGCATTTT. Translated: CASRGQENQPQHF.

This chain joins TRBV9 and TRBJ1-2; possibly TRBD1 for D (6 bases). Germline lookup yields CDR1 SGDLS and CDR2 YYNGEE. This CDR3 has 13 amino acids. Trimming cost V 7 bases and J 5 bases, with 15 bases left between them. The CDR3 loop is CASRGGGVYGYTF. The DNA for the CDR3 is TGTGCCAGCCGCGGGGGGGGCGTGTATGGCTACACCTTC.

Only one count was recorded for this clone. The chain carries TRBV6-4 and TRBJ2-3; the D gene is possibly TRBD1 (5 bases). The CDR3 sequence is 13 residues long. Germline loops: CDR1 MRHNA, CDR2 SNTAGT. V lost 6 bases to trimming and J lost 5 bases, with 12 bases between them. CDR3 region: CASSYGAEDTQYF. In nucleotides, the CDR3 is TGTGCCAGCAGCTATGGGGCGGAAGATACGCAGTATTTT.

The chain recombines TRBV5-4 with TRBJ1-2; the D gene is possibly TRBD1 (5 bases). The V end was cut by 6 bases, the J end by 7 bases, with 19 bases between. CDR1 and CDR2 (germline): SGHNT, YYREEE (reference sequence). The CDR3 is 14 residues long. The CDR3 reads CASTQFGAGPGYTF. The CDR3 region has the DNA TGTGCCAGCACTCAGTTTGGGGCGGGGCCTGGCTACACCTTC.

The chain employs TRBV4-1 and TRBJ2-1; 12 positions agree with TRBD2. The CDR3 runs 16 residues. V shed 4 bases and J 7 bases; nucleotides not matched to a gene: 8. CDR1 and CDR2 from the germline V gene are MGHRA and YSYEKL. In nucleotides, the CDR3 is TGCGCCAGCAGCCCCCAGGGACTAGCGGGCGCAAATGAGCAGTTCTTC. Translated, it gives CASSPQGLAGANEQFF.

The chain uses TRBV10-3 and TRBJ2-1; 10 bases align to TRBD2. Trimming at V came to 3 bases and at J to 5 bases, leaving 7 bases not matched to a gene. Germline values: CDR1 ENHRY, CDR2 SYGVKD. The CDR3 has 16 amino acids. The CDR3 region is CAISDRTSGINNEQFF. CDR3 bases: TGTGCCATCAGTGACAGGACTAGCGGTATCAACAATGAGCAGTTCTTC.

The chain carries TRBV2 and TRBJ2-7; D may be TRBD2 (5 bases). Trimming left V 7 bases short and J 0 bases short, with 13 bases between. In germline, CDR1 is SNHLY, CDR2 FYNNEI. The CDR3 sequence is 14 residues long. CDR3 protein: CASTGKSLSYEQYF. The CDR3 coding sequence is TGTGCCAGCACGGGGAAAAGTCTCTCCTACGAGCAGTACTTC.

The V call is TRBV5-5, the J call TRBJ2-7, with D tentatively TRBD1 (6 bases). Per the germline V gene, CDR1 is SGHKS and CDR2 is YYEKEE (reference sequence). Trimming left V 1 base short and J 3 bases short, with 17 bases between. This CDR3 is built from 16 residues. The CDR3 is CASSLQPPGHFYEQYF. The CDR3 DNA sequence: TGTGCCAGCAGCTTGCAGCCCCCGGGACATTTCTACGAGCAGTACTTC.

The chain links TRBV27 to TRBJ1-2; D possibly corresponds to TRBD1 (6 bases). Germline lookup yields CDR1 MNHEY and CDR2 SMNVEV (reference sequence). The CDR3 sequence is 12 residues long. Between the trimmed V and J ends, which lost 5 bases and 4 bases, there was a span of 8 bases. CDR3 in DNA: TGTGCCAGCAGTGAAGGGGGCTATGGCTACACCTTC. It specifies CASSEGGYGYTF.

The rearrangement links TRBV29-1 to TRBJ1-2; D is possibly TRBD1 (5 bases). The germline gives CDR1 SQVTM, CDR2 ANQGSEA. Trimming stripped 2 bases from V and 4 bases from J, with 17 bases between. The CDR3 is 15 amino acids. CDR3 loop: CSVEPDWQGSYGYTF. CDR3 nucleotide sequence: TGCAGCGTTGAACCGGATTGGCAGGGAAGCTATGGCTACACCTTC.

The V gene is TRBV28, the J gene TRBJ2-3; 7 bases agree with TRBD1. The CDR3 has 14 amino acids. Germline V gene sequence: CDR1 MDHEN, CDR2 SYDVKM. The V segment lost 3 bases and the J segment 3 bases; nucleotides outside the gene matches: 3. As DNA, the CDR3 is TGTGCCAGCAGTTTGACAGGGAGTACAGATACGCAGTATTTT. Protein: CASSLTGSTDTQYF.

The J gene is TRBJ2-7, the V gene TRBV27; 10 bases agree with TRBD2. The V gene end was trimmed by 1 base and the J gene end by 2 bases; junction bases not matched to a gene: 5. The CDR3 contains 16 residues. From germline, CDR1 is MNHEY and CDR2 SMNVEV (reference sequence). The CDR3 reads CASSLLLAGGPYEQYF. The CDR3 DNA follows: TGTGCCAGCAGTTTATTATTAGCGGGAGGTCCCTACGAGCAGTACTTC.

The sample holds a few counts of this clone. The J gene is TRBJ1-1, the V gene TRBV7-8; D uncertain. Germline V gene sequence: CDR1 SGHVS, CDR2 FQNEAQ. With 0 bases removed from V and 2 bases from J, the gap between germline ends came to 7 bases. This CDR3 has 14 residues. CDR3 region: CASSLAEVNTEAFF. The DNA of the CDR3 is TGTGCCAGCAGCTTAGCGGAGGTTAACACTGAAGCTTTCTTT.

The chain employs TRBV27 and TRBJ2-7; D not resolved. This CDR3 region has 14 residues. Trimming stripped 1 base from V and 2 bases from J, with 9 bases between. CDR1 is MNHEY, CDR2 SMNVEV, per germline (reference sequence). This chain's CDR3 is CASSLYGTAYEQYF. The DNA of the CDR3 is TGTGCCAGCAGTTTATATGGTACGGCCTACGAGCAGTACTTC.

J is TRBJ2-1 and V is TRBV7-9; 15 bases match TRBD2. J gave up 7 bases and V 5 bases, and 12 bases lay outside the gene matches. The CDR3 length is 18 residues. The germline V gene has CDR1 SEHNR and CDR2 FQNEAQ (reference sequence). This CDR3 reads CASSHRWGLAGGVNEQFF. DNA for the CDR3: TGTGCCAGCAGCCACAGGTGGGGACTAGCGGGAGGTGTTAATGAGCAGTTCTTC.

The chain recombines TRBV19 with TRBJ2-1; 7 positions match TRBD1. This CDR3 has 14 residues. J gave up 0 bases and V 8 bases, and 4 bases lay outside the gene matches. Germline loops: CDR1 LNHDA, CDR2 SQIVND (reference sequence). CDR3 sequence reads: CASATGASYNEQFF. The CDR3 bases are TGTGCCAGTGCCACAGGGGCCTCCTACAATGAGCAGTTCTTC.

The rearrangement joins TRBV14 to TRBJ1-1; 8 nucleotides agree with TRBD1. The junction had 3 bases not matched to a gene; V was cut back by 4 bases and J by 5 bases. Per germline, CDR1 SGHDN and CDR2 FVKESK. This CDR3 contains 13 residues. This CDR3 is CASSPTGGTEAFF. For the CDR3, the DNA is TGTGCCAGCAGCCCAACAGGGGGGACTGAAGCTTTCTTT.

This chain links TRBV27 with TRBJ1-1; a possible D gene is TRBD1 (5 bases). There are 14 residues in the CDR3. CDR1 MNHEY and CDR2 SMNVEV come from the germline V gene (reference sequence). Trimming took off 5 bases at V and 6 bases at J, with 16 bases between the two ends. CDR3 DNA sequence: TGTGCCAGCAGTAACCAGGGTATTATCCCTGAAGCTTTCTTT. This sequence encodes CASSNQGIIPEAFF.